What follows are 5 T cell receptor beta chains derived from one specimen sequenced in a study of graft-versus-host responses after intestinal transplantation. Measured with immunoSEQ multiplex PCR; TCRdb has only the in-frame clones, and not every one. The sample shows 45,000 to 60,000 clones, 92% of them seen only once. Their target antigens are unknown. Sample: unstimulated CD4+ T cells sorted from spleen or lymph node cells, taken before transplant. The receptors were sampled from a human donor who was the organ donor for an intestinal transplant.

This clone was picked up a small number of times. This rearrangement joins TRBV29-1 to TRBJ2-6; TRBD1 aligns across 7 bases. Losses at the gene ends were 3 bases for V and 1 base for J; bases not matched to a gene: 0. The germline V gene encodes CDR1 SQVTM and CDR2 ANQGSEA. The CDR3 runs to 14 residues. CDR3 nucleotides: TGCAGCGTTGACAGGGGGTCTGGGGCCAACGTCCTGACTTTC. This encodes CSVDRGSGANVLTF.

The rearrangement joins TRBV7-2 to TRBJ2-6; possible D gene TRBD1, 6 bases. The V gene lost 1 base and the J gene lost 3 bases, with 13 bases spanning the gap. CDR3 size: 17 residues. Germline CDR1 and CDR2: SGHTA and FQGNSA. This chain's CDR3 is CASSLVPGTIGANVLTF. As DNA, the CDR3 is TGTGCCAGCAGCTTAGTCCCTGGGACAATTGGGGCCAACGTCCTGACTTTC.

V gene TRBV29-1 combines with J gene TRBJ1-2; D is perhaps TRBD1 (6 bases). The CDR3 runs 15 residues. The V and J ends lost 6 bases and 5 bases respectively, with 22 bases between them. The germline V gene has CDR1 SQVTM and CDR2 ANQGSEA. CDR3 nucleotides: TGCAGCGTAGCCAATGACCAAGGGGGGATGTATGGCTACACCTTC. It codes for CSVANDQGGMYGYTF.

V usage is TRBV25-1 and J usage is TRBJ2-1; D possibly corresponds to TRBD2 (5 bases). Per the germline V gene, CDR1 is MGHDK and CDR2 is SYGVNS. CDR3 length: 14 residues. Trimming stripped 2 bases from V and 5 bases from J, with 10 bases between. The CDR3 coding sequence is TGTGCCAGCAGTGAAGATGACGGGGACAATGAGCAGTTCTTC. This codes for CASSEDDGDNEQFF. Using reference TRBV25-1 and TRBJ2-1 for the parts outside the CDR3, the full variable domain is EADIYQTPRYLVIGTGKKITLECSQTMGHDKMYWYQQDPGMELHLIHYSYGVNSTEKGDLSSESTVSRIRTEHFPLTLESARPSHTSQYLCASSEDDGDNEQFFGPGTRLTVL.

As regards this clone: Other DNA sequences of this sample code for an identical CDR3. The rearrangement uses TRBV4-3 and TRBJ2-7; TRBD2 matches 12 bases. From germline, CDR1 is LGHNA and CDR2 YSLEER. After removal of 1 base from V and 2 bases from J, the junction contained 0 bases not matched to a gene. The CDR3 runs 15 residues. The CDR3 DNA sequence: TGCGCCAGCAGCCAAGGGACTAGCGGGACCTACGAGCAGTACTTC. Amino acids: CASSQGTSGTYEQYF.